Presented here are 4 T cell receptor beta chains from one specimen sequenced in a study of blood T cell repertoires in COVID-19. Profiled with immunoSEQ multiplex PCR; TCRdb holds only in-frame clones, not every one. The sample lists over 200,000 clones, roughly nine tenths occurring once. Input material: peripheral blood. The receptors were gathered from a man aged 25 to 40 with acute or convalescent COVID-19.

The chain is built from TRBV11-2 and TRBJ2-7; 13 bases line up with TRBD2. Trimming cost V 3 bases and J 4 bases; bases outside gene matches: 6. The CDR3 is 16 amino acids. Germline V gene lookup returns CDR1 SGHAT and CDR2 FQNNGV. CDR3 sequence reads: CASSLRTSGSGYEQYF. CDR3 bases: TGTGCCAGCAGCTTGCGGACTAGCGGGAGCGGGTACGAGCAGTACTTC.

The chain uses TRBV18 and TRBJ1-6; TRBD1 might be the D (5 bases). Germline assignment: CDR1 KGHSH and CDR2 LQKENI. Trimming removed 3 bases at V and 3 bases at J, with 15 bases between. The CDR3 consists of 17 residues. CDR3 loop: CASSPNQGYNYNSPLHF. The CDR3, as DNA: TGTGCCAGCTCACCCAACCAGGGATATAACTATAATTCACCCCTCCACTTT.

The rearrangement links TRBV7-3 to TRBJ2-3; 11 bases are a match to TRBD2. CDR3 length: 15 amino acids. Trimming at V came to 5 bases and at J to 5 bases, leaving 6 bases not matched to a gene. The germline CDR1 and CDR2 sequences are SGHTA and FQGTGA. This chain's CDR3 is CASSPSGTSGDTQYF. CDR3 DNA: TGTGCCAGCAGCCCGTCTGGGACTAGCGGAGATACGCAGTATTTT.

This clone showed up just once. The rearrangement links TRBV5-1 to TRBJ1-2; D gene ambiguous. Trimming removed 2 bases at V and 5 bases at J, with 19 bases between. Germline V CDR1 and CDR2: SGHRS, YFSETQ. The CDR3 is 16 amino acids. The CDR3 DNA reads TGCGCCAGCAGCTTCGGTACAGCCCCGGTTGGATATGGCTACACCTTC. Protein sequence: CASSFGTAPVGYGYTF.